In its sample, the clone carrying this T cell receptor (beta chain) was seen many times. The data stem from a study of T cells in Graves' hyperthyroidism and ophthalmopathy. Per the germline V gene, CDR1 is SGHTA and CDR2 is FQGTGA. V trimming: 1 base; J trimming: 2 bases; junction bases outside the gene matches: 7. This CDR3 has 17 amino acids. Amplification yielded TCR beta CDR3 regions, with RNA transcripts as the source. First-round RT-PCR of the TCR CDR3 relied on the HTBI primer set. MiXCR was run by TCRdb on the multiplex PCR reads, yielding one entry per CDR3 protein. This sample has 400,000 to 500,000 distinct CDR3 sequences; over 13% occur once, and the top ten carry over 15%.

The receptor was isolated from a woman in her late teens or twenties with Graves' hyperthyroidism. The chain couples TRBV7-3 to TRBJ2-3; 9 bases line up with TRBD2. The sequenced sample was blood. Here the CDR3 reads CASSLKASGKSTDTQYF. CDR3 in DNA: TGTGCCAGCAGCTTAAAGGCTAGCGGGAAATCCACAGATACGCAGTATTTT.